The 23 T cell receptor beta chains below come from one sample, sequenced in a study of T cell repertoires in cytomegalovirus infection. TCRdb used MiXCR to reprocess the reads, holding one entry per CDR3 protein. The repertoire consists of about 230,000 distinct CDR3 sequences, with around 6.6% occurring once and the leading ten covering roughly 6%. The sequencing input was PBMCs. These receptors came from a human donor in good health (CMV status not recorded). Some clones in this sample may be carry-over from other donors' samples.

CDR3 sequence: CASSALGSTEAFF. The CDR3 nucleotides are TGTGCCAGCAGCGCCCTTGGGAGCACTGAAGCTTTCTTT. This chain uses TRBV9 with TRBJ1-1; D unclear. Looked up from germline, CDR1 is SGDLS and CDR2 is YYNGEE. Trimming pared 3 bases from V and 4 bases from J, leaving 10 bases between. CDR3 length equals 13 residues.

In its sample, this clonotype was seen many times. Here the CDR3 reads CASSPPDTYTGELFF. The CDR3, as DNA: TGTGCCAGCAGCCCCCCGGACACCTACACCGGGGAGCTGTTTTTT. V and J are TRBV6-6 and TRBJ2-2; possible D gene TRBD1, 5 bases. The CDR3 extends over 15 amino acids. Germline V gene sequence: CDR1 MNHNY, CDR2 SVGAGI (reference sequence). The V end lost 6 bases, the J end lost 3 bases, and 14 bases lay between the germline ends.

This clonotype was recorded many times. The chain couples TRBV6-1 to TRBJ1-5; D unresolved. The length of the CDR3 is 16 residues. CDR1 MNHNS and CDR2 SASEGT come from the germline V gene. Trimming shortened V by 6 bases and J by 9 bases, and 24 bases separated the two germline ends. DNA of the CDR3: TGTGCCAGCAGACCGGACGGTGCTTTTCCTCCGAGGCCCCAGCATTTT. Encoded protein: CASRPDGAFPPRPQHF.

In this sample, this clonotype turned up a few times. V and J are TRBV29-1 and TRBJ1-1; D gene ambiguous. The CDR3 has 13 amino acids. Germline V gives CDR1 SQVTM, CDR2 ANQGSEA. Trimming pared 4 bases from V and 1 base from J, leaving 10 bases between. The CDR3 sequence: CSVGVRTNTEAFF. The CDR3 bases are TGCAGCGTTGGCGTCAGGACGAACACTGAAGCTTTCTTT.

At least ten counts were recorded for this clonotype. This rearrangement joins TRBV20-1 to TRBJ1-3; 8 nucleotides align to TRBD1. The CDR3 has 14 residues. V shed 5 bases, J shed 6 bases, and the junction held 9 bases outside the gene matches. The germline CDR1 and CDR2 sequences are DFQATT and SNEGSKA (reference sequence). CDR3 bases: TGCAGTGCTGATACAGGACAGGGAGAAAACACCATATATTTT. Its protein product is CSADTGQGENTIYF.

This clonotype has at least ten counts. Here the CDR3 reads CASSSGAGGYGGELFF. The CDR3 nucleotides are TGTGCCAGCAGCTCCGGGGCGGGGGGTTACGGCGGGGAGCTGTTTTTT. V gene TRBV7-2 combines with J gene TRBJ2-2; 8 positions match TRBD2. CDR1 is SGHTA, CDR2 FQGNSA, per germline. The CDR3 is 16 residues long. Trimming took 4 bases from V and 7 from J; bases not matched to a gene: 11.

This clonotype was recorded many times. CDR3 coding DNA: TGTGCCAGCAGCTTCCCCCGTCGCGGGGGGGGTACGGACACCATATATTTT. Translating it yields CASSFPRRGGGTDTIYF. This chain links TRBV7-9 with TRBJ1-3; weak D call: TRBD1 (5 bases). Trimming took off 3 bases at V and 8 bases at J, with 23 bases between the two ends. CDR1 and CDR2 (germline): SEHNR, FQNEAQ (reference sequence). CDR3 length equals 17 residues. Complete variable domain (other parts from reference TRBV7-9 and TRBJ1-3): DTGVSQNPRHKITKRGQNVTFRCDPISEHNRLYWYRQTLGQGPEFLTYFQNEAQLEKSRLLSDRFSAERPKGSFSTLEIQRTEQGDSAMYLCASSFPRRGGGTDTIYFGEGSWLTVV.

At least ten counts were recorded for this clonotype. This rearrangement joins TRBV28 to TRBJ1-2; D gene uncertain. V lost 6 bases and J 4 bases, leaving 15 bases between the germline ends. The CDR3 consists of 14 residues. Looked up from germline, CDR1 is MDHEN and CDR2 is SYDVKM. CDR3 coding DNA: TGTGCCAGCAGCTCCACCCGGGGAAGCTATGGCTACACCTTC. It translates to CASSSTRGSYGYTF.

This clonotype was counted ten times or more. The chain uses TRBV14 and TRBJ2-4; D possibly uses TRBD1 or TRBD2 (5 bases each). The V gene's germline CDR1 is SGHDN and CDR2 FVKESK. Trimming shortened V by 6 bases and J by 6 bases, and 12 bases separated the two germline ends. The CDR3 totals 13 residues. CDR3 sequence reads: CASSPWDGNIQYF. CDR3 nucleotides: TGTGCCAGCAGTCCTTGGGACGGAAACATTCAGTACTTC.

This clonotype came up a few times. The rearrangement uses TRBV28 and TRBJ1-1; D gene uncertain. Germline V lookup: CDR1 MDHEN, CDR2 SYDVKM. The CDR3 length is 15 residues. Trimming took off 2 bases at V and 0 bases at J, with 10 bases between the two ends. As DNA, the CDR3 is TGTGCCAGCAGTTTAGGGGTCCCCTTGAACACTGAAGCTTTCTTT. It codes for CASSLGVPLNTEAFF.

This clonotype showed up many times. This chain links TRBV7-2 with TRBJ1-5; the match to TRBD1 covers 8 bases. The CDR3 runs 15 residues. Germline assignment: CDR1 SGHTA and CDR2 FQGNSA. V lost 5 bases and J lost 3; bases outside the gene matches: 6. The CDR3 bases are TGTGCCAGCAGCGATCAGACAGGGGTCAATCAGCCCCAGCATTTT. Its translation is CASSDQTGVNQPQHF. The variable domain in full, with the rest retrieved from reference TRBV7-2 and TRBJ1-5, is GAGVSQSPSNKVTEKGKDVELRCDPISGHTALYWYRQSLGQGLEFLIYFQGNSAPDKSGLPSDRFSAERTGGSVSTLTIQRTQQEDSAVYLCASSDQTGVNQPQHFGDGTRLSIL.

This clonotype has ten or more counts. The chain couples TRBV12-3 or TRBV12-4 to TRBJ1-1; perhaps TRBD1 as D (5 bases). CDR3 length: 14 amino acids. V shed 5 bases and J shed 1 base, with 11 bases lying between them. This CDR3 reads CASSQPTGNTEAFF. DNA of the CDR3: TGTGCCAGCAGTCAGCCTACAGGGAACACTGAAGCTTTCTTT.

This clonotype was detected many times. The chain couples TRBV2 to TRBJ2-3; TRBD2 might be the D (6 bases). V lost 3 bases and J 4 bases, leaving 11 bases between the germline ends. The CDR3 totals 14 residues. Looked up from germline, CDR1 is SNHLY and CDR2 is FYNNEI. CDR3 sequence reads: CASSDTSPADTQYF. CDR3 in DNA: TGTGCCAGCAGTGACACTAGCCCCGCAGATACGCAGTATTTT.

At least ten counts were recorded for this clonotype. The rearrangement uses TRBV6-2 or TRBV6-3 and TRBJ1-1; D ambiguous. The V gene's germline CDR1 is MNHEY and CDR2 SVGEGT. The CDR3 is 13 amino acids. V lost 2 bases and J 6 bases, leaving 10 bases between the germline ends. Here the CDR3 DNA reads TGTGCCAGCAGTTACCTAGGGTGGGCTGAAGCTTTCTTT. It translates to CASSYLGWAEAFF.

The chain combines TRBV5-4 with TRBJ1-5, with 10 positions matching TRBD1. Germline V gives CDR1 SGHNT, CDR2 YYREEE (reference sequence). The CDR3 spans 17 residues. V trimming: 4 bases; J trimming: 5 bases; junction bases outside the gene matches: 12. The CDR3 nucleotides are TGTGCCAGCAGCCCGGCCCCCGGACAGGGGGAATATCAGCCCCAGCATTTT. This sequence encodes CASSPAPGQGEYQPQHF. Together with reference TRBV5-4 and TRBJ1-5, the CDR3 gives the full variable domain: ETGVTQSPTHLIKTRGQQVTLRCSSQSGHNTVSWYQQALGQGPQFIFQYYREEENGRGNFPPRFSGLQFPNYSSELNVNALELDDSALYLCASSPAPGQGEYQPQHFGDGTRLSIL.

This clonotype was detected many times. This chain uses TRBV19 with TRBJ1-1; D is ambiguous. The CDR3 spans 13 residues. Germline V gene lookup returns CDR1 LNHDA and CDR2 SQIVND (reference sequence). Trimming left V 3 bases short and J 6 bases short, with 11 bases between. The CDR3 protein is CASSIEVRAEAFF. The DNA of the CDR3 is TGTGCCAGTAGTATTGAAGTGAGGGCTGAAGCTTTCTTT.

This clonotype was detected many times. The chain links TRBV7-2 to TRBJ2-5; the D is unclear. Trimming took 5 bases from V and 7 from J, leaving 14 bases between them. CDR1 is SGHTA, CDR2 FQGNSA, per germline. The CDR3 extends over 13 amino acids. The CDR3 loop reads CASSTRAVGTQYF. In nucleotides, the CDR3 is TGTGCCAGCAGCACCCGGGCCGTGGGGACCCAGTACTTC.

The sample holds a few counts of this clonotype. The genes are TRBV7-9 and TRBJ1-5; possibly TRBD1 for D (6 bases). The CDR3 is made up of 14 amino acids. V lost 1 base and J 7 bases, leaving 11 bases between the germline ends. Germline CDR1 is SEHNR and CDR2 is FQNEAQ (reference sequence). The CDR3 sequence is CASSLEGVGQPQHF. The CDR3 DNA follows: TGTGCCAGCAGCTTAGAGGGGGTGGGGCAGCCCCAGCATTTT.

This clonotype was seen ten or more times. The CDR3 region has the DNA TGTGCCAGCAGTGCCCTGGGCAGACAAGCTTTCTTT. Translation gives CASSALGRQAFF. This chain links TRBV28 with TRBJ1-1; D is unclear. The CDR3 spans 12 residues. Germline V CDR1 and CDR2: MDHEN, SYDVKM. V dropped 5 bases and J dropped 9 bases, with 13 bases sitting between them.

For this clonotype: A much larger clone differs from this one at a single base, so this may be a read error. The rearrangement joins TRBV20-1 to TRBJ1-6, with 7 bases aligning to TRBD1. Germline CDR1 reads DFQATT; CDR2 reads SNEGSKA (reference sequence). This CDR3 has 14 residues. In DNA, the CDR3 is TGCAGTGCTAGCACCGACAGGGCTGGTTCACGCCTCCACTTT. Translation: CSASTDRAGSRLHF.

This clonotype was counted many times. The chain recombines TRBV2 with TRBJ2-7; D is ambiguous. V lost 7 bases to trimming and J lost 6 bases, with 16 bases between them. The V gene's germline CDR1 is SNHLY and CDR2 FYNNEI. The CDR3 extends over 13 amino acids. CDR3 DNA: TGTGCCAGCACGTTCGCCCCCCAAGGCGAGCAGTACTTC. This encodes CASTFAPQGEQYF. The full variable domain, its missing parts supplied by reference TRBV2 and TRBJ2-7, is EPEVTQTPSHQVTQMGQEVILRCVPISNHLYFYWYRQILGQKVEFLVSFYNNEISEKSEIFDDQFSVERPDGSNFTLKIRSTKLEDSAMYFCASTFAPQGEQYFGPGTRLTVT.

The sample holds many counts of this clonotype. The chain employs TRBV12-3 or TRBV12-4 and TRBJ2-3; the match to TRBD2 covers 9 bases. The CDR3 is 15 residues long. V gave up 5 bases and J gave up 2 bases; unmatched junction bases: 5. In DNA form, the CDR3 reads TGTGCCAGCAGTCCATTAGCGGGGGACACAGATACGCAGTATTTT. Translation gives CASSPLAGDTDTQYF.

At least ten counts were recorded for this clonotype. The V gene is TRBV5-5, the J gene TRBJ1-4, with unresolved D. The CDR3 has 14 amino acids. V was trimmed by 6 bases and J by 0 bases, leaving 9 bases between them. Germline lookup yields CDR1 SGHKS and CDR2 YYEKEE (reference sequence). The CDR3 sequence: CASTDRTTNEKLFF. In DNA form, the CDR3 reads TGTGCCAGCACCGACCGAACAACTAATGAAAAACTGTTTTTT.